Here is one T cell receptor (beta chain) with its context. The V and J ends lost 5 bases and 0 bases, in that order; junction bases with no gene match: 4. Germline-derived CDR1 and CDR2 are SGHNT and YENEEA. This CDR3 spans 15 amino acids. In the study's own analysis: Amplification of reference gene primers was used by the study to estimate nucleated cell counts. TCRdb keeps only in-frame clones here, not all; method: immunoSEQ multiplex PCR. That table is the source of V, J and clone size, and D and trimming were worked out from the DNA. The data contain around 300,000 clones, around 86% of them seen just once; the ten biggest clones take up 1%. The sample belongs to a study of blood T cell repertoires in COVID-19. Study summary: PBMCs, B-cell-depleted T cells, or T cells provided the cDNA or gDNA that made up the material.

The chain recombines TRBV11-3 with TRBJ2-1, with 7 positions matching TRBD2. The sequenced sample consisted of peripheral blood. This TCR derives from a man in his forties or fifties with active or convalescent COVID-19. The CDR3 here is CASSPGRSSYNEQFF. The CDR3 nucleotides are TGTGCCAGCAGCCCCGGGAGGAGCTCCTACAATGAGCAGTTCTTC. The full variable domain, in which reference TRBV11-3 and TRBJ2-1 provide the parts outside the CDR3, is EAGVVQSPRYKIIEKKQPVAFWCNPISGHNTLYWYLQNLGQGPELLIRYENEEAVDDSQLPKDRFSAERLKGVDSTLKIQPAELGDSAVYLCASSPGRSSYNEQFFGPGTRLTVL.